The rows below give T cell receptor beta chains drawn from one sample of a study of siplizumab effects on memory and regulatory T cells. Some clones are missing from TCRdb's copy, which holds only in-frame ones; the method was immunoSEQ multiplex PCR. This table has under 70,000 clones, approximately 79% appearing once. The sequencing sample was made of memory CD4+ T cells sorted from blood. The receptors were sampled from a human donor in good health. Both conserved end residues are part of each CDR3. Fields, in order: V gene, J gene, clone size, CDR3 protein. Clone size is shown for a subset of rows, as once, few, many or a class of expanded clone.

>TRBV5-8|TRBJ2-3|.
CASSLSRPTDTQYF
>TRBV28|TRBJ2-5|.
CASSTGGRGNQETQYF
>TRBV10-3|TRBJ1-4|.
CAISQTGTPSNEKLFF
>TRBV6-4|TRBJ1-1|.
CASKVGQTNTEAFF
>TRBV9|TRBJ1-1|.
CASRKLTRTEAFF
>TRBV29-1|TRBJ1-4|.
CSGYRGGEKLFF
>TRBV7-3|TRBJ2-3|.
CASSSETGYTQYF
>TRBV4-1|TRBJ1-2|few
CASSPGRTDNYGYTF
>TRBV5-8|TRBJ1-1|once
CASSLSLTEAFF
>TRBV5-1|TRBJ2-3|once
CASSLGASTDTQYF
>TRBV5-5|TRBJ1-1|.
CASSLGVRDTEAFF
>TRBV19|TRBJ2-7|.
CATGGFYEQYF
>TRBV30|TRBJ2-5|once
CAWNSQRDGTQYF
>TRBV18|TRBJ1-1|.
CASSSRDPGKMNTEAFF
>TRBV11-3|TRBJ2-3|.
CASSLGRWASGSTDTQYF
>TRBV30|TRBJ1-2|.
CAWSEARDRRYTF
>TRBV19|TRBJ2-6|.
CASSTGLVRSGANVLTF
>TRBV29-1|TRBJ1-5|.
CSARGEGHQPQHF
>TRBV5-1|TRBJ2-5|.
CASSLAPQETQYF
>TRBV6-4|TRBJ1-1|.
CASRIQENTEAFF
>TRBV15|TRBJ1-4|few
CATSLSPGHGNEKLFF
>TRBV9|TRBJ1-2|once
CASSVGNGYTF
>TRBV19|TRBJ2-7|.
CASSIMGSRTSSPEQYF
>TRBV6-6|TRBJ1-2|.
CASSYGGSDGYTF
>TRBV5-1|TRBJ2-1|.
CASSLGDVGGLNEQFF
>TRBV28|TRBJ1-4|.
CASSRGGSTSEKLFF
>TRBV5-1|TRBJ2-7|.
CASSLRTGEGEQYF
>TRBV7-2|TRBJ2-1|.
CASSLAGTVYNEQFF
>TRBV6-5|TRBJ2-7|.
CASSSLQGMVGNEQYF
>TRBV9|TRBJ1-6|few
CASSVASSYNSPLHF
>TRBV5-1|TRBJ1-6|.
CASSLATGVDSPLHF
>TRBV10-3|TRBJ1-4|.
CAATWDSPGVNEKLFF
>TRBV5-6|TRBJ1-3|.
CASSLMGNTIYF
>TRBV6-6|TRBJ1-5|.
CASSEGEGQPQHF